The present entry profiles one TCR beta chain with its context. This CDR3 is built from 15 residues. Germline lookup yields CDR1 MGHRA and CDR2 YSYEKL. V gave up 4 bases and J gave up 4 bases, with 16 bases separating them. The data originate from a study of technical replicates of blood from a handful of donors. Repertoires were generated with immunoSEQ multiplex PCR, while TCRdb's copy carries only in-frame clones and drops some. The sample contains under 80,000 clones, 94% of which appear only once. This receptor was identified in a human donor in good health. Input material: T cells isolated from PBMCs. The V gene is TRBV4-1, the J gene TRBJ1-1; D gene ambiguous. Here the CDR3 DNA reads TGCGCCAGCAGCCCTCCCTCAGCGGGGTTCACTGAAGCTTTCTTT. Residues: CASSPPSAGFTEAFF.